These 18 T cell receptor beta chains originate from one sample sequenced in a study of blood T cell repertoires in COVID-19 (dated by TCRdb to 2019 to 2021). Receptors were amplified or captured by the immunoSEQ multiplex PCR assay. TCRdb carries this immuneACCESS record with in-frame sequences only. Its versions omit some clonotypes, under half of them owing to an unresolved V gene in the studies checked, with the rest unexplained. The sample table holds 85,000 to 120,000 clones, of which 70% to 80% were seen once. 0.9% of the sample lies in the top ten. Sequenced sample: peripheral blood. The origin of the receptors is a human donor with acute or convalescent COVID-19. The donor label of this sample is uncertain.

V is TRBV24-1 and J is TRBJ2-2, with 9 bases fitting TRBD2. The CDR3 has 17 residues. The V gene's germline CDR1 is KGHDR and CDR2 SFDVKD. V shed 5 bases, J shed 5 bases, and the junction held 11 bases outside the gene matches. The DNA for the CDR3 is TGTGCCACCAGTGGCCTTCGCGGGGGGGCCCAGACCGGGGAGCTGTTTTTT. Translated, it gives CATSGLRGGAQTGELFF.

The chain uses TRBV4-1 and TRBJ1-4; a possible D gene is TRBD1 (5 bases). The germline gives CDR1 MGHRA, CDR2 YSYEKL. Between the trimmed V and J ends, which lost 2 bases and 1 base, there was a span of 11 bases. The CDR3 runs to 16 residues. CDR3 sequence: CASSQSGVGTNEKLFF. For the CDR3, the DNA is TGCGCCAGCAGCCAATCGGGGGTAGGAACTAATGAAAAACTGTTTTTT.

The V gene is TRBV6-1, the J gene TRBJ1-5, with 8 bases matching TRBD1. Germline loops: CDR1 MNHNS, CDR2 SASEGT. The V and J ends lost 2 bases and 5 bases, in that order; junction bases with no gene match: 11. This CDR3 comprises 17 residues. In DNA, the CDR3 is TGTGCCAGCAGTGAAAGACAGGGGCCGCCAGCCTATCAGCCCCAGCATTTT. Its protein is CASSERQGPPAYQPQHF.

V usage is TRBV30 and J usage is TRBJ1-2; D might be TRBD1 (5 bases). CDR1 and CDR2 from the germline V gene are GTSNPN and SVGIG (reference sequence). The length of the CDR3 is 15 residues. Trimming shortened V by 2 bases and J by 5 bases, and 18 bases separated the two germline ends. CDR3 amino acids: CAWSWGGRTLYGYTF. DNA for the CDR3: TGTGCCTGGAGTTGGGGGGGACGGACTCTGTATGGCTACACCTTC.

The CDR3 nucleotides are TGTGCCAGCAGTGACATCTACGAGCAGTACGTC. This codes for CASSDIYEQYV. The chain employs TRBV6-1 and TRBJ2-7, with unresolved D. The germline V gene has CDR1 MNHNS and CDR2 SASEGT. The CDR3 is 11 amino acids. The V end was cut by 3 bases, the J end by 3 bases, with 3 bases between.

The chain links TRBV6-5 to TRBJ2-5; 11 bases agree with TRBD2. V dropped 4 bases and J dropped 7; count of bases not matched to a gene: 8. The CDR3 is 15 residues long. Germline V gene lookup returns CDR1 MNHEY and CDR2 SVGAGI. The chain's CDR3 is CASSSTSGGHGTQYF. DNA for the CDR3: TGTGCCAGCAGTTCCACTAGCGGGGGCCACGGGACCCAGTACTTC.

With respect to this clone: The same CDR3 can be traced to other DNA sequences in this sample. The DNA for the CDR3 is TGTGCCACCAGTGACCCGGGACTAGCGGGAGGGAATGAGCAGTTCTTC. Encoded protein: CATSDPGLAGGNEQFF. This chain connects TRBV24-1 to TRBJ2-1; 16 bases align to TRBD2. The CDR3 sequence is 16 residues long. The germline gives CDR1 KGHDR, CDR2 SFDVKD. J gave up 7 bases and V 4 bases, and 3 bases lay outside the gene matches.

The chain joins TRBV19 to TRBJ1-6, with 7 bases identical to TRBD1. CDR1 and CDR2 (germline): LNHDA, SQIVND (reference sequence). V lost 5 bases and J lost 8; bases outside the gene matches: 3. This CDR3 region has 13 residues. The CDR3 sequence is CASSDRVDSPLHF. CDR3 nucleotides: TGTGCCAGTAGTGACAGGGTGGATTCACCCCTCCACTTT. Complete variable domain (other parts from reference TRBV19 and TRBJ1-6): DGGITQSPKYLFRKEGQNVTLSCEQNLNHDAMYWYRQDPGQGLRLIYYSQIVNDFQKGDIAEGYSVSREKKESFPLTVTSAQKNPTAFYLCASSDRVDSPLHFGNGTRLTVT.

The chain joins TRBV7-9 to TRBJ1-5, with a weak D call TRBD1 (6 bases). CDR3 length: 14 residues. V was trimmed by 5 bases and J by 3 bases, leaving 11 bases between them. Germline V gene data show CDR1 as SEHNR and CDR2 as FQNEAQ (reference sequence). Here the CDR3 reads CASSGQGHNQPQHF. The CDR3 coding sequence is TGTGCCAGCAGCGGCCAGGGACACAATCAGCCCCAGCATTTT.

The V call is TRBV14, the J call TRBJ2-1, with TRBD2 identical over 8 bases. Losses at the gene ends were 6 bases for V and 1 base for J; bases not matched to a gene: 17. This CDR3 is built from 19 residues. Per germline, CDR1 SGHDN and CDR2 FVKESK. The CDR3: CASSQNLPGTRVSYNEQFF. The CDR3 DNA follows: TGTGCCAGCAGTCAAAATTTGCCCGGGACTAGGGTGTCCTACAATGAGCAGTTCTTC. Complete variable domain (other parts from reference TRBV14 and TRBJ2-1): EAGVTQFPSHSVIEKGQTVTLRCDPISGHDNLYWYRRVMGKEIKFLLHFVKESKQDESGMPNNRFLAERTGGTYSTLKVQPAELEDSGVYFCASSQNLPGTRVSYNEQFFGPGTRLTVL.

This clone was counted a few times. J is TRBJ2-1 and V is TRBV7-2, with D possibly matching TRBD1 (7 bases). Per germline, CDR1 SGHTA and CDR2 FQGNSA. V shed 4 bases and J shed 1 base, with 14 bases lying between them. The CDR3 loop spans 16 amino acids. This chain's CDR3 is CASSSQGLASYNEQFF. The CDR3 DNA follows: TGTGCCAGCAGCTCACAGGGGCTAGCGTCCTACAATGAGCAGTTCTTC.

CDR3 sequence reads: CASSSWTGGNEQFF. The CDR3 DNA sequence: TGCGCCAGCAGTTCTTGGACAGGAGGGAATGAGCAGTTCTTC. This chain connects TRBV5-1 to TRBJ2-1; a weak D match, TRBD1 (7 bases). Germline loops: CDR1 SGHRS, CDR2 YFSETQ. The CDR3 consists of 14 residues. V lost 5 bases and J lost 7, with 16 bases in between. Filled out from reference TRBV5-1 and TRBJ2-1, the complete variable domain reads KAGVTQTPRYLIKTRGQQVTLSCSPISGHRSVSWYQQTPGQGLQFLFEYFSETQRNKGNFPGRFSGRQFSNSRSEMNVSTLELGDSALYLCASSSWTGGNEQFFGPGTRLTVL.

This rearrangement joins TRBV12-3 or TRBV12-4 to TRBJ1-1, with D perhaps TRBD1 (6 bases). This CDR3 region has 13 residues. V gave up 8 bases and J gave up 7 bases, with 17 bases separating them. The CDR3 nucleotides read TGTGCCAGCCGCCGGGACATCGGACATGAAGCTTTCTTT. Protein product: CASRRDIGHEAFF.

The chain joins TRBV27 to TRBJ1-1, with a weak D call TRBD1 (6 bases). Per germline, CDR1 MNHEY and CDR2 SMNVEV (reference sequence). V was trimmed by 6 bases and J by 8 bases, leaving 10 bases between them. This CDR3 is built from 11 residues. CDR3 bases: TGTGCCAGCAGCTACGGACAGGAAGCTTTCTTT. Translating it yields CASSYGQEAFF.

The chain carries TRBV6-5 and TRBJ1-5; TRBD1 matches 9 bases. Germline V gene lookup returns CDR1 MNHEY and CDR2 SVGAGI. This CDR3 is 14 amino acids long. V gave up 4 bases and J gave up 5 bases; unmatched junction bases: 3. The CDR3 here is CASSSNRGHQPQHF. CDR3 nucleotides: TGTGCCAGCAGTTCCAACAGGGGGCATCAGCCCCAGCATTTT.

V and J are TRBV15 and TRBJ1-5; perhaps TRBD1 as D (5 bases). The CDR3 has 14 amino acids. Trimming removed 1 base from V and 7 bases from J, with 11 bases in between. Germline V gives CDR1 LNHNV, CDR2 YYDKDF (reference sequence). The CDR3 sequence: CATSRGGRGQPQHF. CDR3 coding DNA: TGTGCCACCAGCAGAGGGGGCAGAGGACAGCCCCAGCATTTT.

The V gene is TRBV6-1, the J gene TRBJ2-3; a weak D match, TRBD1 (5 bases). With 1 base removed from V and 5 bases from J, the gap between germline ends came to 10 bases. Per germline, CDR1 MNHNS and CDR2 SASEGT. CDR3 size: 14 residues. The CDR3 reads CASSEGGILDTQYF. The CDR3 nucleotides are TGTGCCAGCAGTGAAGGGGGCATATTAGATACGCAGTATTTT.

This chain links TRBV3-1 (or the pseudogene TRBV3-2) with TRBJ1-6, with TRBD1 as a possible D gene (5 bases). Trimming stripped 0 bases from V and 10 bases from J, with 19 bases between. The germline CDR1 and CDR2 sequences are LGHDT and YNNKEL (reference sequence). The CDR3 has 17 amino acids. In nucleotides, the CDR3 is TGTGCCAGCAGCCAAGAAGGGAGATGGGGGGAACGGTCACCCCTCCACTTT. Protein sequence: CASSQEGRWGERSPLHF.